The rows below give T cell receptor beta chains drawn from one sample of a study of blood T cell repertoires in COVID-19. The assay was immunoSEQ multiplex PCR, and TCRdb's table has in-frame clones only and misses some. Of a few hundred thousand clones in the sample, roughly 84% were seen once. The sequenced sample was PBMCs or T cells enriched from blood (not recorded which). The receptors were sampled from a woman aged 50 to 60 who had been exposed to COVID-19. Each CDR3 is given with its conserved first and last residue. A D gene is named only where the DNA matches it firmly. A clone size is listed for some rows: how often the clone was seen (once, few, many), or a class if it is expanded.

clone size: NA; J gene: TRBJ1-5; V gene: TRBV12-3/TRBV12-4; CDR3 length: 13; D gene: TRBD1; CDR3 protein: CASRAGGEQPQHF; CDR3 DNA: TGTGCCAGCAGAGCAGGGGGCGAACAGCCCCAGCATTTT
clone size: few; J gene: TRBJ1-2; V gene: TRBV7-2; CDR3 length: 14; D gene: TRBD1; CDR3 protein: CASTLTGTGYGYTF; CDR3 DNA: TGTGCCAGCACCCTAACCGGGACAGGTTATGGCTACACCTTC
clone size: NA; J gene: TRBJ2-1; V gene: TRBV9; CDR3 length: 15; D gene: TRBD2; CDR3 protein: CASSPGTSGGNEQFF; CDR3 DNA: TGTGCCAGCAGCCCCGGGACTAGCGGCGGTAATGAGCAGTTCTTC
clone size: NA; J gene: TRBJ2-7; V gene: TRBV3-1/TRBV3-2; CDR3 length: 13; D gene: NA; CDR3 protein: CASGGWFLGEQYF; CDR3 DNA: TGTGCCAGCGGGGGGTGGTTCCTCGGCGAGCAGTACTTC
clone size: once; J gene: TRBJ1-6; V gene: TRBV27; CDR3 length: 14; D gene: NA; CDR3 protein: CASSSPGSPSPLHF; CDR3 DNA: TGTGCCAGCAGTTCCCCGGGTTCTCCTTCACCCCTCCACTTT
clone size: once; J gene: TRBJ2-7; V gene: TRBV10-3; CDR3 length: 13; D gene: TRBD1; CDR3 protein: CAIGAGTEYEQYF; CDR3 DNA: TGTGCCATCGGTGCCGGGACAGAGTACGAGCAGTACTTC
clone size: few; J gene: TRBJ1-1; V gene: TRBV28; CDR3 length: 15; D gene: TRBD1; CDR3 protein: CASTIRQGVNTEAFF; CDR3 DNA: TGTGCCAGCACCATTAGACAGGGGGTGAACACTGAAGCTTTCTTT
clone size: NA; J gene: TRBJ1-1; V gene: TRBV5-5; CDR3 length: 12; D gene: NA; CDR3 protein: CASSWGGTEAFF; CDR3 DNA: TGTGCCAGCAGCTGGGGGGGCACTGAAGCTTTCTTT
clone size: NA; J gene: TRBJ2-7; V gene: TRBV11-2; CDR3 length: 15; D gene: NA; CDR3 protein: CASSLGRAASDEQYF; CDR3 DNA: TGTGCCAGCAGCTTAGGGAGAGCCGCCTCGGACGAGCAGTACTTC
clone size: NA; J gene: TRBJ1-2; V gene: TRBV4-1; CDR3 length: 18; D gene: TRBD1; CDR3 protein: CASSQAWTGGALFGGYTF; CDR3 DNA: TGCGCCAGCAGCCAAGCCTGGACAGGGGGAGCCCTCTTCGGTGGCTACACCTTC
clone size: NA; J gene: TRBJ1-1; V gene: TRBV29-1; CDR3 length: 18; D gene: TRBD1; CDR3 protein: CSIKIGTGGDWVDTEAFF; CDR3 DNA: TGCAGCATCAAAATCGGGACAGGGGGAGATTGGGTAGACACTGAAGCTTTCTTT
clone size: NA; J gene: TRBJ1-5; V gene: TRBV6-5; CDR3 length: 15; D gene: NA; CDR3 protein: CASTGQRGSNQPQHF; CDR3 DNA: TGTGCCAGCACAGGACAGCGAGGTAGCAATCAGCCCCAGCATTTT
clone size: NA; J gene: TRBJ1-5; V gene: TRBV5-6; CDR3 length: 15; D gene: TRBD1; CDR3 protein: CASSSGQGEDQPQHF; CDR3 DNA: TGTGCCAGCAGTTCTGGACAGGGGGAAGATCAGCCCCAGCATTTT
clone size: NA; J gene: TRBJ1-3; V gene: TRBV21-1; CDR3 length: 19; D gene: NA; CDR3 protein: CASSKKDRGSYSSGNTIYF; CDR3 DNA: TGTGCCAGCAGCAAGAAGGACAGGGGTTCATACTCCTCTGGAAACACCATATATTTT
clone size: NA; J gene: TRBJ1-1; V gene: TRBV11-3; CDR3 length: 13; D gene: NA; CDR3 protein: CASSLSRNTEAFF; CDR3 DNA: TGTGCCAGCAGCTTATCGAGGAACACTGAAGCTTTCTTT